This T cell receptor (beta chain) was sequenced for a study of T cell responses to AZD1222 COVID-19 vaccine. Background on the study: Second-dose recipients at about 4 or about 12 weeks were treated as one pooled group. Study-level points and caveats: Seropositivity was recorded at baseline in only 6 or 7 AZD1222 recipients. Most donors were white British and more were female, and clonal diversity was possibly underestimated.

Generated by immunoSEQ multiplex PCR, the TCRdb table keeps only in-frame clones and is missing some. The sample contains 150,000 to 200,000 clones, 85% to 95% of which appear only once. As to this clone: Its antigen is unknown.

Between the trimmed V and J ends, which lost 7 bases and 3 bases, there was a span of 15 bases. The CDR3 extends over 15 amino acids. Germline loops: CDR1 LNHDA, CDR2 SQIVND (reference sequence). Sequencing was performed on peripheral blood, taken on day 0 of AZD1222 vaccination. This chain connects TRBV19 to TRBJ1-4; D remains unclear. The clonotype was recovered from an adult in good health. The CDR3 here is CASTPVRAPNEKLFF. CDR3 bases: TGTGCCAGTACTCCAGTCCGGGCCCCTAATGAAAAACTGTTTTTT.